This T cell receptor beta chain was sequenced in a study of siplizumab effects on memory and regulatory T cells. V was cut by 7 bases and J by 6 bases, with 11 bases left in between. Germline CDR1 LNHDA, CDR2 SQIVND (reference sequence). There are 12 residues in the CDR3. Measured with immunoSEQ multiplex PCR; TCRdb has only the in-frame clones, and not every one. The repertoire holds 60,000 to 65,000 clones, around 79% seen once, with approximately 0.38% in the top ten. This chain connects TRBV19 to TRBJ2-3; no definite D call. This receptor was identified in a human donor in good health. The source material was memory CD4+ T cells sorted from blood. CDR3 in amino acids: CASISQWDTQYF. The DNA for the CDR3 is TGTGCCAGTATCTCACAGTGGGATACGCAGTATTTT.